These 29 T cell receptor beta chains were all obtained from the same sample, sequenced in a study of blood T cell repertoires in COVID-19. Method: immunoSEQ multiplex PCR; TCRdb's copy keeps in-frame clones and lacks some. The table includes 300,000 to 450,000 clones, more than 70% detected once. The source material was PBMCs or T cells enriched from blood (not recorded which). The receptors stem from a woman between 18 and 29 years old who had recovered from COVID-19.

The rearrangement links TRBV15 to TRBJ1-2; 10 nucleotides line up with TRBD1. Germline CDR1 LNHNV, CDR2 YYDKDF (reference sequence). With 0 bases clipped from V and 8 bases from J, the junction kept 6 bases outside the gene matches. CDR3 length: 15 amino acids. The CDR3 coding sequence is TGTGCCACCAGCAGAGAGATTGGGACAGGGGAGGGCTACACCTTC. This codes for CATSREIGTGEGYTF.

The chain joins TRBV11-1 to TRBJ1-1; TRBD1 matches 8 bases. J was trimmed by 1 base and V by 5 bases; bases with no gene match: 9. Germline CDR1 is SGHAT and CDR2 is FQDESV (reference sequence). There are 16 residues in the CDR3. The CDR3: CASSRGNRGRNTEAFF. For the CDR3, the DNA is TGTGCCAGCAGCCGGGGGAACAGGGGGAGGAACACTGAAGCTTTCTTT.

The chain carries TRBV5-6 and TRBJ2-5; TRBD2 matches at 10 bases. The junction had 1 base not matched to a gene; V was cut back by 0 bases and J by 2 bases. The CDR3 has 15 residues. Germline assignment: CDR1 SGHDT and CDR2 YYEEEE. This CDR3 reads CASSLVLAGQETQYF. CDR3 coding DNA: TGTGCCAGCAGCTTGGTACTAGCGGGGCAAGAGACCCAGTACTTC.

This chain joins TRBV5-1 and TRBJ1-4; possible D gene TRBD1, 6 bases. Trimming removed 2 bases at V and 7 bases at J, with 12 bases between. Germline V gene data show CDR1 as SGHRS and CDR2 as YFSETQ. The CDR3 length is 14 residues. CDR3 DNA: TGCGCCAGCAGCTTACAGGGAGGGGGTGAAAAACTGTTTTTT. Encoded protein: CASSLQGGGEKLFF.

This chain links TRBV28 with TRBJ1-5, with D possibly matching TRBD1 (5 bases). Germline CDR1 MDHEN, CDR2 SYDVKM. The CDR3 runs 15 residues. Trimming stripped 3 bases from V and 7 bases from J, with 16 bases between. CDR3 DNA sequence: TGTGCCAGCAGTTTTTCACAGGAGTTAGGGCAGCCCCAGCATTTT. Residues: CASSFSQELGQPQHF.

The V call is TRBV5-4, the J call TRBJ1-4; D might be TRBD1 (6 bases). The CDR3 runs 15 residues. Germline-derived CDR1 and CDR2 are SGHNT and YYREEE (reference sequence). V dropped 0 bases and J dropped 6 bases, with 12 bases sitting between them. CDR3 sequence (DNA): TGTGCCAGCAGCTTGGAATCCAGGGGAGATGAAAAACTGTTTTTT. Its translation is CASSLESRGDEKLFF.

V gene TRBV2 combines with J gene TRBJ2-5, with D possibly matching TRBD2 (6 bases). This CDR3 has 14 residues. With 5 bases removed from V and 4 bases from J, the gap between germline ends came to 14 bases. CDR1 is SNHLY, CDR2 FYNNEI, per germline. The CDR3 reads CASSNRDFRETQYF. Here the CDR3 DNA reads TGTGCCAGCAGTAACCGGGACTTTCGAGAGACCCAGTACTTC.

J is TRBJ2-3 and V is TRBV11-3, with 9 positions matching TRBD1. Germline lookup yields CDR1 SGHNT and CDR2 YENEEA. The CDR3 extends over 16 amino acids. V dropped 5 bases and J dropped 2; count of bases not matched to a gene: 8. The CDR3 reads CASSPGTGPDTDTQYF. The CDR3 DNA sequence: TGTGCCAGCAGCCCAGGGACAGGGCCAGACACAGATACGCAGTATTTT. The variable domain in full, completed from reference TRBV11-3 and TRBJ2-3, reads EAGVVQSPRYKIIEKKQPVAFWCNPISGHNTLYWYLQNLGQGPELLIRYENEEAVDDSQLPKDRFSAERLKGVDSTLKIQPAELGDSAVYLCASSPGTGPDTDTQYFGPGTRLTVL.

The chain uses TRBV29-1 and TRBJ2-7; 13 nucleotides align to TRBD2. Losses at the gene ends were 4 bases for V and 0 bases for J; bases not matched to a gene: 3. The CDR3 length is 15 residues. The V gene's germline CDR1 is SQVTM and CDR2 ANQGSEA. The CDR3 here is CSVGGLAGSSYEQYF. The CDR3 DNA is TGCAGCGTTGGGGGACTAGCGGGGAGCTCCTACGAGCAGTACTTC.

The chain uses TRBV27 and TRBJ1-5; D not certain. The CDR3 is 16 residues long. V lost 6 bases and J lost 5, with 20 bases in between. Looked up from germline, CDR1 is MNHEY and CDR2 is SMNVEV (reference sequence). The CDR3 here is CASSIIRVRRDQPQHF. CDR3 DNA: TGTGCCAGCAGCATTATTCGGGTTAGGCGGGATCAGCCCCAGCATTTT.

This chain connects TRBV10-3 to TRBJ1-1; D is uncertain. V was trimmed by 11 bases and J by 0 bases, leaving 13 bases between them. This CDR3 has 13 amino acids. Germline-derived CDR1 and CDR2 are ENHRY and SYGVKD. CDR3 loop: CAAQSSMNTEAFF. CDR3 in DNA: TGTGCCGCCCAAAGTTCTATGAACACTGAAGCTTTCTTT.

The J gene is TRBJ1-2, the V gene TRBV5-6; 8 positions match TRBD1. Germline V gene sequence: CDR1 SGHDT, CDR2 YYEEEE. V shed 0 bases and J 2 bases; nucleotides not matched to a gene: 6. The CDR3 is 16 amino acids. The CDR3 loop reads CASSLDLQGANYGYTF. The CDR3 region has the DNA TGTGCCAGCAGCTTGGATTTGCAGGGGGCCAACTATGGCTACACCTTC.

CDR3 sequence (DNA): TGTGCCAGTAGTATCCAGGGACAGGGGGCCTACGAGCAGTACTTC. It encodes CASSIQGQGAYEQYF. This rearrangement joins TRBV19 to TRBJ2-7; 11 bases are shared with TRBD1. The CDR3 is 15 amino acids. With V trimmed by 3 bases and J by 2 bases, 3 bases remained unmatched. Germline V gene sequence: CDR1 LNHDA, CDR2 SQIVND (reference sequence).

This rearrangement joins TRBV2 to TRBJ2-5; 11 nucleotides align to TRBD2. The CDR3 loop spans 16 amino acids. Germline V gene data show CDR1 as SNHLY and CDR2 as FYNNEI. With V trimmed by 3 bases and J by 7 bases, 10 bases remained unmatched. The CDR3: CASSDLASGGSWTQYF. Written as DNA, the CDR3 is TGTGCCAGCAGTGATTTGGCTAGCGGGGGGTCGTGGACCCAGTACTTC.

The chain links TRBV3-1 (or the pseudogene TRBV3-2) to TRBJ1-6; unclear D gene. With 1 base removed from V and 8 bases from J, the gap between germline ends came to 12 bases. There are 15 residues in the CDR3. Looked up from germline, CDR1 is LGHDT and CDR2 is YNNKEL (reference sequence). CDR3 nucleotide sequence: TGTGCCAGCAGCCAAGGGCGTCCGAGGGATTCACCCCTCCACTTT. Protein: CASSQGRPRDSPLHF.

The genes are TRBV7-9 and TRBJ2-3, with 7 positions matching TRBD1. The V segment lost 5 bases and the J segment 4 bases; nucleotides outside the gene matches: 6. The CDR3 totals 14 residues. Germline V CDR1 and CDR2: SEHNR, FQNEAQ (reference sequence). DNA of the CDR3: TGTGCCAGCAGCCCAAGACAGGGCTCAGATACGCAGTATTTT. This translates into CASSPRQGSDTQYF.

The gene calls are TRBV7-2 and TRBJ1-6; possibly TRBD1 for D (6 bases). The CDR3 is made up of 13 amino acids. V was cut by 1 base and J by 10 bases, with 8 bases left in between. The germline V gene encodes CDR1 SGHTA and CDR2 FQGNSA. CDR3 amino acids: CASSLDRASPLHF. CDR3 nucleotides: TGTGCCAGCAGCTTAGACAGGGCCTCACCCCTCCACTTT. Full variable domain (remainder filled in from reference TRBV7-2 and TRBJ1-6): GAGVSQSPSNKVTEKGKDVELRCDPISGHTALYWYRQSLGQGLEFLIYFQGNSAPDKSGLPSDRFSAERTGGSVSTLTIQRTQQEDSAVYLCASSLDRASPLHFGNGTRLTVT.

This rearrangement joins TRBV10-3 to TRBJ1-1, with unresolved D. The CDR3 runs to 14 residues. The V end was cut by 1 base, the J end by 1 base, with 7 bases between. Germline V gene lookup returns CDR1 ENHRY and CDR2 SYGVKD. The CDR3 spells CAISEWPQNTEAFF. The CDR3 region has the DNA TGTGCCATCAGTGAGTGGCCTCAGAACACTGAAGCTTTCTTT.

Points on this clone: This same CDR3 is encoded by further DNA sequences in the sample. V gene TRBV4-1 combines with J gene TRBJ2-7, with 7 bases lining up with TRBD2. J lost 1 base, V lost 1 base, and 1 base had no gene match. The CDR3 contains 14 residues. CDR1 MGHRA and CDR2 YSYEKL come from the germline V gene. The CDR3 loop is CASSQGEGSYEQYF. The CDR3 DNA follows: TGCGCCAGCAGCCAAGGGGAGGGGTCCTACGAGCAGTACTTC.

The V gene is TRBV27, the J gene TRBJ2-2; 9 positions agree with TRBD2. Germline lookup yields CDR1 MNHEY and CDR2 SMNVEV (reference sequence). CDR3 length equals 18 residues. After removal of 8 bases from V and 7 bases from J, the junction contained 20 bases not matched to a gene. This chain's CDR3 is CASSLVVLAGGKYGELFF. DNA for the CDR3: TGTGCCAGCTCCCTTGTGGTTTTGGCGGGGGGGAAGTACGGGGAGCTGTTTTTT.

The chain links TRBV18 to TRBJ2-7, with 7 bases lining up with TRBD1. Germline CDR1 reads KGHSH; CDR2 reads LQKENI. The length of the CDR3 is 14 residues. The trim removed 2 bases at V and 2 bases at J, leaving 3 bases unmatched. CDR3 protein: CASSPGTEAYEQYF. Here the CDR3 DNA reads TGTGCCAGCTCACCAGGGACAGAAGCCTACGAGCAGTACTTC.

V gene TRBV11-2 combines with J gene TRBJ2-7; TRBD1 agrees at 9 bases. The CDR3 is 15 residues long. The V segment lost 4 bases and the J segment 1 base; nucleotides outside the gene matches: 5. Germline values: CDR1 SGHAT, CDR2 FQNNGV. The CDR3 region is CASSSGTGPSYEQYF. The CDR3 DNA reads TGTGCCAGCAGCTCCGGGACAGGGCCGTCCTACGAGCAGTACTTC.

The V call is TRBV7-8, the J call TRBJ1-2, with TRBD1 as a possible D gene (5 bases). The CDR3 extends over 16 amino acids. The V gene's germline CDR1 is SGHVS and CDR2 FQNEAQ. The V end was cut by 1 base, the J end by 2 bases, with 14 bases between. The CDR3 DNA is TGTGCCAGCAGCTTAGACGGTAGACAGCTCAACTATGGCTACACCTTC. Protein: CASSLDGRQLNYGYTF.

The V gene is TRBV5-6, the J gene TRBJ1-4, with 7 bases lining up with TRBD1. The J segment lost 10 bases and the V segment lost 4 bases, leaving 10 bases of the junction unmatched. Germline CDR1 reads SGHDT; CDR2 reads YYEEEE. The CDR3 has 14 amino acids. The CDR3 protein is CASSPSWTGGKLFF. CDR3 sequence (DNA): TGTGCCAGCAGCCCCTCCTGGACAGGAGGAAAACTGTTTTTT.

The rearrangement joins TRBV30 to TRBJ1-2; TRBD1 might be the D (6 bases). The CDR3 runs to 12 residues. Germline CDR1 reads GTSNPN; CDR2 reads SVGIG (reference sequence). V was clipped by 3 bases and J by 8 bases, with 13 bases between them. The CDR3 sequence: CAWSVAGDGYTF. The CDR3 region has the DNA TGTGCCTGGAGCGTAGCAGGGGACGGCTACACCTTC.

The rearrangement uses TRBV9 and TRBJ1-2; D call uncertain. CDR1 is SGDLS and CDR2 is YYNGEE in the germline V gene. Trimming removed 0 bases from V and 6 bases from J, with 18 bases in between. The CDR3 sequence is 16 residues long. CDR3 region: CASSVGRISGFDGYTF. The CDR3 DNA is TGTGCCAGCAGCGTAGGGAGGATTTCGGGGTTTGATGGCTACACCTTC.

The chain is built from TRBV11-3 and TRBJ2-3, with 11 bases identical to TRBD2. CDR3 length: 18 residues. Per the germline V gene, CDR1 is SGHNT and CDR2 is YENEEA. V shed 4 bases, J shed 1 base, and the junction held 10 bases outside the gene matches. For the CDR3, the DNA is TGTGCCAGCAGCTCCCGGTCTAGCGGGGGGTCGGGCACAGATACGCAGTATTTT. Amino acids: CASSSRSSGGSGTDTQYF.

The chain uses TRBV2 and TRBJ1-5; D call uncertain. The CDR3 is 15 amino acids. CDR1 and CDR2 (germline): SNHLY, FYNNEI. V was shortened by 5 bases and J by 3 bases, with 14 bases between the two germline ends. The CDR3 coding sequence is TGTGCCAGCAGTCATGAAGGACTAACCAATCAGCCCCAGCATTTT. Protein sequence: CASSHEGLTNQPQHF.

The rearrangement joins TRBV4-3 to TRBJ1-1; D is unclear. The V end was cut by 0 bases, the J end by 1 base, with 6 bases between. This CDR3 has 14 amino acids. Germline-derived CDR1 and CDR2 are LGHNA and YSLEER. This CDR3 is CASSQDTRNTEAFF. Here the CDR3 DNA reads TGCGCCAGCAGCCAAGATACCAGGAACACTGAAGCTTTCTTT.